Listed below are T cell receptor beta chains from one sample, sequenced in a study of lymphopenia after photon versus proton radiotherapy. TCRdb's copy holds only in-frame clones and misses some; the assay was immunoSEQ multiplex PCR. The sample lists fewer than 20,000 clones, 70% to 90% occurring once. The material was peripheral blood, obtained from a patient treated with proton-based radiotherapy. The receptors stem from a man aged 70 or older with pancreatic cancer. Each CDR3 is given with its conserved first and last residue. Each record gives: V gene, clone size, D gene, J gene, CDR3 protein, CDR3 DNA. A D gene is named only where the DNA matches it firmly. Expanded clones are given a class, and other clones once, few, many or no size at all.

TRBV5-1	once	TRBD2	TRBJ2-5	CASSLAISGQTQYF	TGCGCCAGCAGCTTGGCCATTAGCGGGCAGACCCAGTACTTC
TRBV5-6	.	TRBD1	TRBJ2-7	CASSFGQGRYEQYF	TGTGCCAGCAGCTTCGGACAGGGCCGGTACGAGCAGTACTTC
TRBV5-1	.	TRBD1	TRBJ2-5	CATRRGTGGQETQYF	TGCGCCACGCGGCGAGGAACAGGGGGCCAAGAGACCCAGTACTTC
TRBV2	.	TRBD1	TRBJ2-1	CASSDRDRGNYNEQFF	TGTGCCAGCAGTGATCGGGACAGGGGGAACTACAATGAGCAGTTCTTC
TRBV6-1	.	.	TRBJ1-3	CASSAPGRISGNTIYF	TGTGCCAGCAGTGCCCCGGGACGGATCTCTGGAAACACCATATATTTT
TRBV19	.	.	TRBJ2-7	CASSILGVHEQYF	TGTGCCAGTAGTATTCTGGGGGTCCACGAGCAGTACTTC
TRBV5-6	.	.	TRBJ1-2	CASSFRSGALLTNYGYTF	TGTGCCAGCAGCTTCCGCTCTGGGGCTCTTTTGACTAACTATGGCTACACCTTC
TRBV11-2	.	.	TRBJ2-5	CASSSGRAETQYF	TGTGCCAGCAGCTCAGGACGGGCAGAGACCCAGTACTTC
TRBV2	.	.	TRBJ1-2	CASSDRTDYGYTF	TGTGCCAGCAGTGATCGGACGGACTATGGCTACACCTTC
TRBV7-8	.	.	TRBJ2-7	CASSLGSYEQYF	TGTGCCAGCAGCTTAGGTTCCTACGAGCAGTACTTC
TRBV15	.	TRBD2	TRBJ2-3	CATSRDWGRTSGRTSTDTQYF	TGTGCCACCAGCAGAGATTGGGGACGGACTAGCGGGAGAACTAGCACAGATACGCAGTATTTT
TRBV7-9	.	.	TRBJ1-4	CASTGGRDTLNGEKLFF	TGTGCCAGCACCGGGGGCCGGGACACCCTCAACGGTGAAAAACTGTTTTTT
TRBV19	.	TRBD1	TRBJ1-5	CASTSSQGALGQPQHF	TGTGCCAGTACCTCTTCTCAGGGGGCGCTGGGACAGCCCCAGCATTTT
TRBV5-1	.	.	TRBJ2-2	CASSLELGRPGELFF	TGCGCCAGCAGCTTGGAGTTAGGGAGGCCCGGGGAGCTGTTTTTT
TRBV6-6	.	TRBD1	TRBJ1-3	CASSPDRTSGNTIYF	TGTGCCAGCAGTCCGGACAGGACCTCTGGAAACACCATATATTTT
TRBV19	.	.	TRBJ2-3	CASSVLDGGSDTQYF	TGTGCCAGTAGTGTCCTTGATGGGGGATCAGATACGCAGTATTTT
TRBV5-1	.	.	TRBJ2-1	CASSLANAAGAYNEQFF	TGCGCCAGCAGCTTGGCCAACGCGGCGGGCGCGTACAATGAGCAGTTCTTC
TRBV6-4	.	TRBD1	TRBJ2-5	CASSATGVETQYF	TGTGCCAGCAGTGCGACAGGGGTAGAGACCCAGTACTTC
TRBV2	.	TRBD1	TRBJ1-2	CASSAQGQGSYGYTF	TGTGCCAGCAGTGCGCAGGGACAGGGTTCCTATGGCTACACCTTC
TRBV9	.	TRBD1	TRBJ2-7	CASSATGTGVSEQYF	TGTGCCAGCAGCGCTACCGGGACAGGGGTCTCCGAGCAGTACTTC
TRBV6-6	.	.	TRBJ2-3	CASSYVQRWSDTQYF	TGTGCCAGCAGTTACGTCCAGCGGTGGTCAGATACGCAGTATTTT
TRBV2	.	.	TRBJ2-4	CASSLQRAKNIQYF	TGTGCCAGCAGCCTCCAGAGAGCCAAAAACATTCAGTACTTC